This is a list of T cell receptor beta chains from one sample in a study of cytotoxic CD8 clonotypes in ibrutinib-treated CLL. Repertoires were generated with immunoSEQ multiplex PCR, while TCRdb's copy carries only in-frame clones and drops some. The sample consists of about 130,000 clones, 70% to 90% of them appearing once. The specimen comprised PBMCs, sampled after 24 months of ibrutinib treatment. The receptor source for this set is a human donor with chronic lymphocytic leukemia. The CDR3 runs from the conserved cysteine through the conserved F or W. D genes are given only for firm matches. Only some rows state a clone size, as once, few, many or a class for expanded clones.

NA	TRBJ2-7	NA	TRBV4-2	TGTGCCAGCAGCCAAGATCCCGGATACTCCTACGAGCAGTACTTC	CASSQDPGYSYEQYF
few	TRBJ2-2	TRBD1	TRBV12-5	TGTGCTAGTGGCCCGGGACAGGGGCCCGGGGAGCTGTTTTTT	CASGPGQGPGELFF
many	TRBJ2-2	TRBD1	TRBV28	TGTGCCAGCAGTACTACAGGGGACCGCACGACGAACACCGGGGAGCTGTTTTTT	CASSTTGDRTTNTGELFF
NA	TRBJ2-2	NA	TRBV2	TGTGCCAGCAGTGCGGTCGATGGCACCGGGGAGCTGTTTTTT	CASSAVDGTGELFF
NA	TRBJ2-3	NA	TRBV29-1	TGCAGCGTTGAAGGTCGGGTGGGGGGAGATACGCAGTATTTT	CSVEGRVGGDTQYF
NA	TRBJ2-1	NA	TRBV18	TGTGCCAGCTCACCCCTCAGGAGCTCCTACAATGAGCAGTTCTTC	CASSPLRSSYNEQFF
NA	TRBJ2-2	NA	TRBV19	TGTGCCAGTAGTGTAGACAGGGACTACACCGGGGAGCTGTTTTTT	CASSVDRDYTGELFF
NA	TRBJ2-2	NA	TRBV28	TGTGCCAGCAGTTCTCCAGGGGGGATAACCGGGGAGCTGTTTTTT	CASSSPGGITGELFF
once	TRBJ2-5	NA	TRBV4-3	TGCGCCAGCAGCCAAGTCTTCTCGCGGGGAGGCGGAGAGACCCAGTACTTC	CASSQVFSRGGGETQYF
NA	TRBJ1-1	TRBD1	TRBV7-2	TGTGCCAGCAGCGATGTACAGGGGGCGCTGGCTTTCTTT	CASSDVQGALAFF
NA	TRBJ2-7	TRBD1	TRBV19	TGTGCCAGTAGTATACCTACTCCAGGGGGCAACGAGCAGTACTTC	CASSIPTPGGNEQYF
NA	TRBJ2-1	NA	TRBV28	TGTGCCAGCAGTTCCTTCGACAGCAATGAGCAGTTCTTC	CASSSFDSNEQFF
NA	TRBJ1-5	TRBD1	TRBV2	TGTGCCAGCAGTATGACAGGGAGCAATCAGCCCCAGCATTTT	CASSMTGSNQPQHF
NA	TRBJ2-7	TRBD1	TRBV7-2	TGTGCCAGCAGCTTCAGTCGGGACAGGGGTCACGAGCAGTACTTC	CASSFSRDRGHEQYF